Shown below are 10 T cell receptor beta chains from a single sample sequenced in a study of blood T cell repertoires in COVID-19. Clones were read by immunoSEQ multiplex PCR, and TCRdb kept only the in-frame ones, dropping some. The sample holds about 410,000 clones, roughly 89% seen once. Input material: peripheral blood. The receptor source for this set is a woman in her 30s with active or convalescent COVID-19.

This clone was seen once. The chain joins TRBV5-1 to TRBJ1-5; maybe TRBD1 (5 bases). The CDR3 runs to 16 residues. The germline gives CDR1 SGHRS, CDR2 YFSETQ. V lost 3 bases and J lost 1, with 14 bases in between. CDR3: CASSSGHLGSNQPQHF. The CDR3 DNA is TGCGCCAGCAGCTCAGGGCATCTGGGAAGCAATCAGCCCCAGCATTTT.

This chain connects TRBV10-3 to TRBJ1-1, with TRBD1 matching over 7 bases. Germline V lookup: CDR1 ENHRY, CDR2 SYGVKD. This CDR3 comprises 14 residues. The junction had 4 bases not matched to a gene; V was cut back by 6 bases and J by 0 bases. The CDR3 DNA follows: TGTGCCATCAGGGAGGGACAGCTGAACACTGAAGCTTTCTTT. This translates into CAIREGQLNTEAFF.

In its sample, this clone was seen once. J is TRBJ2-3 and V is TRBV4-1; weak D call: TRBD1 (5 bases). This CDR3 has 16 residues. From germline, CDR1 is MGHRA and CDR2 YSYEKL. Between the trimmed V and J ends, which lost 1 base and 4 bases, there was a span of 15 bases. This CDR3 reads CASSQVSAVGPDTQYF. The CDR3 DNA sequence: TGCGCCAGCAGCCAAGTTTCGGCAGTGGGGCCAGATACGCAGTATTTT.

The chain has TRBV10-3 and TRBJ1-6, with a tentative D call TRBD1 (5 bases). Germline CDR1 ENHRY, CDR2 SYGVKD. CDR3 size: 16 residues. Trimming cost V 2 bases and J 6 bases, with 14 bases left between them. The CDR3 spells CAISEATGTVNSPLHF. CDR3 DNA: TGTGCCATCAGTGAGGCTACAGGTACCGTTAATTCACCCCTCCACTTT.

The CDR3 nucleotides read TGTGCCAGCAGCTGGACGACAGGGGTCACTGAAGCTTTCTTT. It encodes CASSWTTGVTEAFF. J is TRBJ1-1 and V is TRBV13, with TRBD1 matching over 8 bases. The CDR3 loop spans 14 amino acids. Trimming at V came to 4 bases and at J to 4 bases, leaving 5 bases not matched to a gene. Germline CDR1 and CDR2: PRHDT and FYEKMQ (reference sequence).

The V and J genes are TRBV9 and TRBJ1-2, with TRBD1 as a possible D gene (5 bases). The V end was cut by 3 bases, the J end by 1 base, with 10 bases between. CDR3 length: 14 residues. The germline V gene has CDR1 SGDLS and CDR2 YYNGEE. The CDR3 DNA sequence: TGTGCCAGCAGCGCTGGACAACTTAACTATGGCTACACCTTC. As protein: CASSAGQLNYGYTF.

The chain carries TRBV5-1 and TRBJ1-1; possibly TRBD1 for D (6 bases). The V end was cut by 2 bases, the J end by 1 base, with 9 bases between. This CDR3 has 14 amino acids. CDR1 and CDR2 (germline): SGHRS, YFSETQ. The CDR3 sequence is CASSLQDRNTEAFF. The CDR3 DNA sequence: TGCGCCAGCAGCTTACAGGACAGGAACACTGAAGCTTTCTTT.

This clone was counted a single time. The chain couples TRBV24-1 to TRBJ2-4, with 9 bases matching TRBD1. The CDR3 covers 13 residues. The V gene end was trimmed by 9 bases and the J gene end by 8 bases; junction bases not matched to a gene: 7. Germline V gene data show CDR1 as KGHDR and CDR2 as SFDVKD. The CDR3 bases are TGTGCCACCCCGGACAGGGGACGGGACATTCAGTACTTC. It translates to CATPDRGRDIQYF.

The chain joins TRBV5-1 to TRBJ2-1, with TRBD2 matching 9 bases. The trim removed 1 base at V and 2 bases at J, leaving 10 bases unmatched. The CDR3 totals 18 residues. CDR1 is SGHRS and CDR2 is YFSETQ in the germline V gene. The CDR3, as DNA: TGCGCCAGCAGCTTGCAGGGACTAGCCGTGACAGCCTACAATGAGCAGTTCTTC. Translation gives CASSLQGLAVTAYNEQFF.

The chain has TRBV3-1 (or the pseudogene TRBV3-2) and TRBJ1-2, with no clear D. Germline V gene data show CDR1 as LGHDT and CDR2 as YNNKEL (reference sequence). The CDR3 is 16 residues long. The ends were cut back, 0 bases at V and 6 bases at J, with 17 bases in the middle. The CDR3 spells CASSQDKMQLWDGYTF. The CDR3 DNA is TGTGCCAGCAGCCAAGACAAGATGCAACTATGGGATGGCTACACCTTC.